The 24 T cell receptor beta chains listed next were all sequenced from one sample in a study of Graves' ophthalmopathy and Graves' hyperthyroidism. Scientists amplified the TCR beta CDR3 regions from RNA transcripts. Following a first-round RT-PCR that used HTBI primers, a second-round multiplex PCR was carried out. A single record per CDR3 protein comes from TCRdb applying MiXCR to the multiplex PCR reads. The table shows 560,000 or so distinct CDR3 sequences, with 39% occurring only once. The material sequenced was peripheral blood or thyroid tissue (not recorded which). The receptor set was obtained from an adult man with Graves' hyperthyroidism.

Regarding this clonotype: This may arise from a read error, as a much more abundant clone is one base away. The genes are TRBV7-2 and TRBJ1-6, with 9 bases lining up with TRBD1. Germline CDR1 and CDR2: SGHTA and FQGNSA. This CDR3 spans 15 amino acids. DNA for the CDR3: TGTGCCAGCAGCTTGGGGGACAGGGTTAATTCACCCCCCCACTTT. Its translation: CASSLGDRVNSPPHF.

This clonotype was observed at least ten times. The gene calls are TRBV29-1 and TRBJ1-1, with D possibly being TRBD1 (5 bases). V was clipped by 3 bases and J by 1 base, with 9 bases between them. This CDR3 has 13 amino acids. The V gene's germline CDR1 is SQVTM and CDR2 ANQGSEA. Written as DNA, the CDR3 is TGCAGCGTTGAGGGGGGGGAGAACACTGAAGCTTTCTTT. This codes for CSVEGGENTEAFF.

This clonotype was counted a few times. The gene calls are TRBV3-1 and TRBJ1-1; D gene uncertain. Germline CDR1 LGHDT, CDR2 YNNKEL (reference sequence). The CDR3 covers 15 residues. With 1 base removed from V and 3 bases from J, the gap between germline ends came to 12 bases. CDR3 nucleotide sequence: TGTGCCAGCAGCCAAGGGTCCACGTCACACACTGAAGCTTTCTTT. Its translation: CASSQGSTSHTEAFF.

As to this clonotype: One end of the junction fails to match germline, which may point to a read error. The chain combines TRBV19 with TRBJ1-2; 7 bases match TRBD1. The CDR3 is 13 amino acids. The germline V gene encodes CDR1 LNHDA and CDR2 SQIVND (reference sequence). This CDR3 reads CASSIAEAGQLAF. The CDR3 DNA sequence: TGTGCCAGTAGTATAGCCGAGGCGGGACAGCTCGCCTTC.

The CDR3 protein is CASSSGQGATYEQYF. In DNA form, the CDR3 reads TGTGCCAGCAGTTCGGGACAGGGGGCAACCTACGAGCAGTACTTC. The genes are TRBV6-2 or TRBV6-3 and TRBJ2-7; 12 bases match TRBD1. The germline V gene has CDR1 MNHEY and CDR2 SVGEGT. J gave up 2 bases and V 4 bases, and 3 bases lay outside the gene matches. The CDR3 extends over 15 amino acids.

This clonotype was observed a handful of times. The chain combines TRBV6-5 with TRBJ1-1, with 7 bases matching TRBD1. Germline V lookup: CDR1 MNHEY, CDR2 SVGAGI. Unmatched junction bases numbered 8, after V lost 2 bases and J lost 2 bases. The CDR3 is 16 amino acids. CDR3 coding DNA: TGTGCCAGCAGTTACCGGGGACAGACGAGCAACACTGAAGCTTTCTTT. This translates into CASSYRGQTSNTEAFF.

A note on this clonotype: At one end the junction does not follow the germline gene, possibly because of a read error. CDR3 DNA: TGCAGCGTTGACCCCCGGGACGCGAAAAACACTGAAGCTTTGTTT. Residues: CSVDPRDAKNTEALF. The chain links TRBV29-1 to TRBJ1-1, with D maybe TRBD1 (5 bases). The CDR3 loop spans 15 amino acids. Per germline, CDR1 SQVTM and CDR2 ANQGSEA.

As concerns this clonotype: A much larger clone lies a single base off, so this may be a read error. The V and J genes are TRBV12-3 or TRBV12-4 and TRBJ2-7, with D possibly called TRBD1 or TRBD2 (7 bases each). The ends were cut back, 4 bases at V and 4 bases at J, with 17 bases in the middle. The CDR3 length is 15 residues. CDR3 loop: CASSYSAGGGYEQYF. The CDR3 DNA reads TGTGCCAGCAGTTACTCGGCAGGGGGAGGGTACGAGCAGTACTTC.

The sample holds many counts of this clonotype. The V call is TRBV14, the J call TRBJ1-6, with TRBD1 matching over 7 bases. The CDR3 is 15 residues long. Germline CDR1 SGHDN, CDR2 FVKESK. V lost 0 bases to trimming and J lost 9 bases; unmatched junction nucleotides: 5. The CDR3 nucleotides read TGTGCCAGCAGCCAAGAGGTGCAGGGGGTTTCACCCCTCCACTTT. This translates into CASSQEVQGVSPLHF.

CDR3 bases: TGTGCCAGCAGGACAGGGCTGACGAACACTGAAGCTTTCTTT. As protein: CASRTGLTNTEAFF. The chain has TRBV5-6 and TRBJ1-1; 7 nucleotides align to TRBD1. The J segment lost 1 base and the V segment lost 5 bases, leaving 5 bases of the junction unmatched. The CDR3 length is 14 residues. Per germline, CDR1 SGHDT and CDR2 YYEEEE.

In regard to this clonotype: With a much larger clone just one base away, this may be a read error. The V gene is TRBV20-1, the J gene TRBJ2-5; TRBD1 is a possible D gene (5 bases). The ends were cut back, 5 bases at V and 3 bases at J, with 22 bases in the middle. The CDR3 totals 16 residues. CDR1 and CDR2 from the germline V gene are DFQATT and SNEGSKA (reference sequence). CDR3 loop: CSAEDLQAVMKETQYF. Here the CDR3 DNA reads TGCAGTGCTGAAGACCTACAGGCAGTAATGAAAGAGACCCAGTACTTC.

This clonotype was seen a handful of times. The chain recombines TRBV12-3 or TRBV12-4 with TRBJ2-6; no clear D. The CDR3 runs to 13 residues. The V end was cut by 10 bases, the J end by 2 bases, with 9 bases between. The CDR3 DNA is TGTGCCACGGTTAGAACTGGGGCCAACGTCCTGACTTTC. It yields the protein CATVRTGANVLTF.

The chain couples TRBV10-2 to TRBJ1-1; D is possibly TRBD1 (6 bases). The CDR3 spans 15 residues. The germline V gene has CDR1 WSHSY and CDR2 SAAADI. Deletions cut 7 bases from V and 2 bases from J, with 17 bases between. The CDR3 protein is CASKGAGGANTEAFF. The DNA of the CDR3 is TGCGCCAGCAAGGGAGCGGGGGGCGCAAACACTGAAGCTTTCTTT.

V usage is TRBV5-5 and J usage is TRBJ2-7; weak D call: TRBD1 (6 bases). CDR3 length: 14 residues. Trimming removed 3 bases at V and 1 base at J, with 11 bases between. CDR1 SGHKS and CDR2 YYEKEE come from the germline V gene (reference sequence). CDR3 coding DNA: TGTGCCAGCAGCTGGACAGCATTATCCTACGAGCAGTACTTC. Residues: CASSWTALSYEQYF.

V and J are TRBV29-1 and TRBJ2-6; 11 nucleotides match TRBD1. The germline CDR1 and CDR2 sequences are SQVTM and ANQGSEA. CDR3 length equals 15 residues. The J segment lost 2 bases and the V segment lost 6 bases, leaving 3 bases of the junction unmatched. Here the CDR3 DNA reads TGCAGCGTCGGGGGACAGGGGGCTGGGGCCAACGTCCTGACTTTC. Translating it yields CSVGGQGAGANVLTF.

The V gene is TRBV27, the J gene TRBJ2-2; TRBD2 aligns across 7 bases. CDR3 size: 15 residues. Germline values: CDR1 MNHEY, CDR2 SMNVEV (reference sequence). J lost 4 bases, V lost 4 bases, and 6 bases had no gene match. CDR3 in DNA: TGTGCCAGCAGTTCTATTGCGGGAGCCACCGGGGAGCTGTTTTTT. This sequence encodes CASSSIAGATGELFF.

Comment on this clonotype: Compared with germline, one end of the junction differs, possibly owing to a read error. The chain couples TRBV11-2 to TRBJ1-1; TRBD1 agrees at 8 bases. CDR3 length: 13 residues. Germline loops: CDR1 SGHAT, CDR2 FQNNGV. In nucleotides, the CDR3 is TGTGCCAGCAGCCTAGACAGGGGCCTCGAAGCTTTCTTT. Amino acids: CASSLDRGLEAFF.

This chain joins TRBV7-2 and TRBJ2-2; 8 bases are shared with TRBD2. Trimming took 5 bases from V and 4 from J; bases not matched to a gene: 6. Germline V CDR1 and CDR2: SGHTA, FQGNSA. This CDR3 has 15 residues. The CDR3 bases are TGTGCCAGCAGCCGAAGCGGGAGAACCACCGGGGAGCTGTTTTTT. This encodes CASSRSGRTTGELFF.

The CDR3 DNA sequence: TGTGCCAGCAGTACAAACAGGGGTTTGGCCGGGGAGCTGTTTTTT. Amino acid sequence: CASSTNRGLAGELFF. The chain employs TRBV2 and TRBJ2-2; 7 bases agree with TRBD1. V lost 5 bases to trimming and J lost 6 bases; unmatched junction nucleotides: 9. This CDR3 spans 15 amino acids. Germline CDR1 is SNHLY and CDR2 is FYNNEI.

The V call is TRBV7-6, the J call TRBJ2-5; TRBD1 matches at 11 bases. The V gene end was trimmed by 7 bases and the J gene end by 5 bases; junction bases not matched to a gene: 9. CDR1 is SGHVS, CDR2 FNYEAQ, per germline. The CDR3 length is 15 residues. The CDR3 region has the DNA TGTGCCAGCACAACCGGACAGGGGGCCTTGGAGACCCAGTACTTC. Its protein product is CASTTGQGALETQYF. The whole variable domain, remainder taken from reference TRBV7-6 and TRBJ2-5, is GAGVSQSPRYKVTKRGQDVALRCDPISGHVSLYWYRQALGQGPEFLTYFNYEAQQDKSGLPNDRFSAERPEGSISTLTIQRTEQRDSAMYRCASTTGQGALETQYFGPGTRLLVL.

Worth noting for this clonotype: This may be a read error, as it is one base from a much larger clone. The V gene is TRBV29-1, the J gene TRBJ2-5, with D possibly matching TRBD2 (6 bases). The CDR3 has 13 residues. In germline, CDR1 is SQVTM, CDR2 ANQGSEA. With 6 bases removed from V and 4 bases from J, the gap between germline ends came to 15 bases. In DNA, the CDR3 is TGCAGCGTGGATCCTAGCGTCCGAGAGACCCAGTACTTC. Translating it yields CSVDPSVRETQYF.

The rearrangement joins TRBV29-1 to TRBJ1-6, with D tentatively TRBD1 (5 bases). Germline V gene data show CDR1 as SQVTM and CDR2 as ANQGSEA. The CDR3 is made up of 13 amino acids. Trimming took off 4 bases at V and 11 bases at J, with 15 bases between the two ends. The CDR3 DNA follows: TGCAGCGTTGCGACAGACGGTTCGACACCCCTCCACTTT. Protein product: CSVATDGSTPLHF. The full variable domain, completed using reference TRBV29-1 and TRBJ1-6, is SAVISQKPSRDICQRGTSLTIQCQVDSQVTMMFWYRQQPGQSLTLIATANQGSEATYESGFVIDKFPISRPNLTFSTLTVSNMSPEDSSIYLCSVATDGSTPLHFGNGTRLTVT.

As to this clonotype: Given a much more abundant clone one base away, this may be a read error. The V gene is TRBV2, the J gene TRBJ1-2, with unresolved D. The CDR3 runs 12 residues. Germline V lookup: CDR1 SNHLY, CDR2 FYNNEI. The V gene lost 5 bases and the J gene lost 10 bases, with 14 bases spanning the gap. The CDR3 DNA sequence: TGTGCCAGCAGTTATTGGGGAGGCGCCTACACCTTC. It translates to CASSYWGGAYTF.

The table lists this clonotype with many counts. This chain joins TRBV10-2 and TRBJ2-7; D uncertain. CDR3 length: 14 residues. Germline CDR1 WSHSY, CDR2 SAAADI. V was pared by 1 base and J by 2 bases, with 9 bases between. CDR3 sequence: CASSEFRFTYEQYF. CDR3 coding DNA: TGCGCCAGCAGTGAGTTCAGGTTCACCTACGAGCAGTACTTC.